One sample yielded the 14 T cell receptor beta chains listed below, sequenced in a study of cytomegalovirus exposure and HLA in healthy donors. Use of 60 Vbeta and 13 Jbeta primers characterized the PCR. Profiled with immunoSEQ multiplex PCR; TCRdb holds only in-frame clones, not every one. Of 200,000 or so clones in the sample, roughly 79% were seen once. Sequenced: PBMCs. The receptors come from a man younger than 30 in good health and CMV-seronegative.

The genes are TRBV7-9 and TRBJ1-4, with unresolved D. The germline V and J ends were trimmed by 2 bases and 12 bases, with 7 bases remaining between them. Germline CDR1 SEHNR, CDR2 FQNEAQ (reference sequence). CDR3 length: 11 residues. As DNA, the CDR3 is TGTGCCAGCAGCTTAACCGGGGAACTGTTTTTT. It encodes CASSLTGELFF.

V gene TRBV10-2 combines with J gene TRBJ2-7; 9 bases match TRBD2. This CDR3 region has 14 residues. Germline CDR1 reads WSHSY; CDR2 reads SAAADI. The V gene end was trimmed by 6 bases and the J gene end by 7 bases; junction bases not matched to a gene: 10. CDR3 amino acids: CASRASGAAWEQYF. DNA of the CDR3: TGCGCCAGCAGGGCTAGCGGGGCGGCCTGGGAGCAGTACTTC.

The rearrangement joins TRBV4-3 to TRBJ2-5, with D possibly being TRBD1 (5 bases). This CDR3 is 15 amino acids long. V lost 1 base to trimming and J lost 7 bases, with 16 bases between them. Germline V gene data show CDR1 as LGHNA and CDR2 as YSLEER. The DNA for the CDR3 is TGCGCCAGCAGCCAAGGTAGACAGAACTCTGGGACCCAGTACTTC. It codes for CASSQGRQNSGTQYF.

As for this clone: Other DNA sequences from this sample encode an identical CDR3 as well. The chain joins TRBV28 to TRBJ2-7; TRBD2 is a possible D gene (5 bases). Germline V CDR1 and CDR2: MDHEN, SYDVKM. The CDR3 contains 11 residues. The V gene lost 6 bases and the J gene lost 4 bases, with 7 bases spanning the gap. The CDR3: CASRRGYEQYF. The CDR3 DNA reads TGTGCCAGCAGGAGAGGGTACGAGCAGTACTTC.

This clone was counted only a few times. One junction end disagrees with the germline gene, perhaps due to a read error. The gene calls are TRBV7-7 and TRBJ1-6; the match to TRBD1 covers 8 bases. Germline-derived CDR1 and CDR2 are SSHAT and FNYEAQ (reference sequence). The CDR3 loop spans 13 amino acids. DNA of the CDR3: TGTGCTAGCAGCCAGGACAGGGACTCACCCCTCCACTTT. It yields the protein CASSQDRDSPLHF.

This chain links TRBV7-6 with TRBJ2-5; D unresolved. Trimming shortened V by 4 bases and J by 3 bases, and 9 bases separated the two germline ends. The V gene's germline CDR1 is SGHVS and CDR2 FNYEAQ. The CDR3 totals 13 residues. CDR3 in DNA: TGTGCCAGCAGCTCCTACGTTGAAGAGACCCAGTACTTC. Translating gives CASSSYVEETQYF. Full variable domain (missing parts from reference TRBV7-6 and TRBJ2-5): GAGVSQSPRYKVTKRGQDVALRCDPISGHVSLYWYRQALGQGPEFLTYFNYEAQQDKSGLPNDRFSAERPEGSISTLTIQRTEQRDSAMYRCASSSYVEETQYFGPGTRLLVL.

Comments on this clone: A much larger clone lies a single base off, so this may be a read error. The CDR3 protein is CASSLAAAYEQYF. The CDR3 bases are TGTGCCAGCAGCTTAGCGGCGGCCTACGAGCAGTACTTC. The chain uses TRBV7-9 and TRBJ2-7; unclear D gene. Trimming took 0 bases from V and 2 from J, leaving 5 bases between them. The CDR3 contains 13 residues. Germline V CDR1 and CDR2: SEHNR, FQNEAQ (reference sequence).

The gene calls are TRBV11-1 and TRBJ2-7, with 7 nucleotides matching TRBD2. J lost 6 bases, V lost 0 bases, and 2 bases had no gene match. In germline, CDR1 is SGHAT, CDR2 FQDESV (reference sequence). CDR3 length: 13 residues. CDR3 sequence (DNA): TGTGCCAGCAGCTTAGCGCGACTAGCCGAGCAGTACTTC. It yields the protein CASSLARLAEQYF. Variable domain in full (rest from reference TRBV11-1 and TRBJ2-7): EAEVAQSPRYKITEKSQAVAFWCDPISGHATLYWYRQILGQGPELLVQFQDESVVDDSQLPKDRFSAERLKGVDSTLKIQPAELGDSAMYLCASSLARLAEQYFGPGTRLTVT.

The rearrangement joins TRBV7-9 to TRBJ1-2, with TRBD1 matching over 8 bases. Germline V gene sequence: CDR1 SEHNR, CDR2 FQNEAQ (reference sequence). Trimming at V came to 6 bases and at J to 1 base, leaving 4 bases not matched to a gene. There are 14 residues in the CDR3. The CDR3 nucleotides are TGTGCCAGCAGTGGACAGGGAAATAACTATGGCTACACCTTC. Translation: CASSGQGNNYGYTF.

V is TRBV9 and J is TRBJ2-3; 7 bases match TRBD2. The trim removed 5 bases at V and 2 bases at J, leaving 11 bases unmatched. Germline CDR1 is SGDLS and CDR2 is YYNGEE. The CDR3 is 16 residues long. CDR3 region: CASSRSRGGNTDTQYF. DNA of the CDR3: TGTGCCAGCAGTCGTTCGCGCGGGGGTAACACAGATACGCAGTATTTT.

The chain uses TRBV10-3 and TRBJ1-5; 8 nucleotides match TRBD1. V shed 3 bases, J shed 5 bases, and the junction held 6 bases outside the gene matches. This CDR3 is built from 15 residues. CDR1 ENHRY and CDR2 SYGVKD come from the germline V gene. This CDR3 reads CAISDPGTGYQPQHF. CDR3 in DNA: TGTGCCATCAGTGATCCCGGGACAGGATATCAGCCCCAGCATTTT.

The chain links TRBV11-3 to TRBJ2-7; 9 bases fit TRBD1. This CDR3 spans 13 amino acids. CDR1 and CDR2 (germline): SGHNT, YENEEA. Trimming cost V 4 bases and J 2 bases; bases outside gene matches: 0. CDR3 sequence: CASSWTGAYEQYF. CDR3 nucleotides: TGTGCCAGCAGCTGGACAGGGGCCTACGAGCAGTACTTC.

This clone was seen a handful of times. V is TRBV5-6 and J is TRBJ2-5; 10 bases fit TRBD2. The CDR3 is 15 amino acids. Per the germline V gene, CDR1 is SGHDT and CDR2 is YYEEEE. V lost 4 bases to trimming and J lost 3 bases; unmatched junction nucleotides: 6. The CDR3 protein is CASSPFLAGEETQYF. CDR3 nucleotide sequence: TGTGCCAGCAGCCCTTTCCTAGCGGGGGAAGAGACCCAGTACTTC.

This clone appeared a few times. CDR3 sequence (DNA): TGCGCCAGCAGCTCCGGGAGTTTCTCTGGAAACACCATATATTTT. Its protein product is CASSSGSFSGNTIYF. J is TRBJ1-3 and V is TRBV5-1; no firm D call. Germline-derived CDR1 and CDR2 are SGHRS and YFSETQ. V was clipped by 3 bases and J by 0 bases, with 10 bases between them. The CDR3 runs 15 residues. Full variable domain (outside the CDR3, taken from reference TRBV5-1 and TRBJ1-3): KAGVTQTPRYLIKTRGQQVTLSCSPISGHRSVSWYQQTPGQGLQFLFEYFSETQRNKGNFPGRFSGRQFSNSRSEMNVSTLELGDSALYLCASSSGSFSGNTIYFGEGSWLTVV.